Below are 17 T cell receptor beta chains sequenced from a single sample in a study of blood T cell repertoires in COVID-19. The protocol was immunoSEQ multiplex PCR, while the TCRdb copy is restricted to in-frame clones and leaves out a portion. The sample includes about 68,000 clones, around nine tenths seen only once; the top ten take roughly 3.6%. The source material was peripheral blood. The receptor source for this set is a woman aged 45-65 years with COVID-19, enrolled during active disease.

In DNA form, the CDR3 reads TGTGCCAGCAGCTTCGGAGCAGCGGGAGGGCCTGGGGAGCTGTTTTTT. This codes for CASSFGAAGGPGELFF. This rearrangement joins TRBV11-3 to TRBJ2-2, with 10 nucleotides matching TRBD2. V was clipped by 3 bases and J by 8 bases; unmatched bases: 9. CDR1 and CDR2 (germline): SGHNT, YENEEA. This CDR3 region has 16 residues.

The rearrangement links TRBV28 to TRBJ1-5; possibly TRBD1 for D (5 bases). From germline, CDR1 is MDHEN and CDR2 SYDVKM. The CDR3 has 18 residues. V shed 3 bases and J shed 0 bases, with 18 bases lying between them. The CDR3, as DNA: TGTGCCAGCAGTTTTTTGGTTGACAGCGCTTATAGCAATCAGCCCCAGCATTTT. It encodes CASSFLVDSAYSNQPQHF.

The chain employs TRBV12-5 and TRBJ2-1; 7 positions agree with TRBD2. This CDR3 has 17 residues. Germline CDR1 and CDR2: LGHNT and FRNRAP. With 0 bases clipped from V and 7 bases from J, the junction kept 12 bases outside the gene matches. The CDR3 DNA reads TGTGCTAGTGGTTTGGTACTGGGCAGGGAGGGGAAAAATGAGCAGTTCTTC. Translated, it gives CASGLVLGREGKNEQFF.

The chain carries TRBV10-1 and TRBJ2-7; D unresolved. The ends were cut back, 3 bases at V and 6 bases at J, with 12 bases in the middle. The CDR3 sequence is 13 residues long. Germline CDR1 and CDR2: WNHNN and SYGVQD (reference sequence). This CDR3 is CASSDLIAGEQYF. Here the CDR3 DNA reads TGCGCCAGCAGTGACTTGATTGCCGGCGAGCAGTACTTC.

The chain combines TRBV6-5 with TRBJ2-2; 7 bases agree with TRBD1. Unmatched junction bases numbered 6, after V lost 10 bases and J lost 1 base. Germline assignment: CDR1 MNHEY and CDR2 SVGAGI. This CDR3 comprises 14 residues. In DNA form, the CDR3 reads TGTGCCACTCAGACAGGGTTGAACACCGGGGAGCTGTTTTTT. Amino acids: CATQTGLNTGELFF.

The chain employs TRBV6-4 and TRBJ2-3; D gene uncertain. The germline V and J ends were trimmed by 4 bases and 4 bases, with 9 bases remaining between them. The CDR3 has 13 residues. CDR1 is MRHNA, CDR2 SNTAGT, per germline. CDR3 amino acids: CASSVFLSDTQYF. The CDR3 coding sequence is TGTGCCAGCAGTGTGTTCCTTTCAGATACGCAGTATTTT.

This sequence joins TRBV3-1 (or the pseudogene TRBV3-2) and TRBJ2-1; tentative D call: TRBD2 (6 bases). CDR3 length: 18 residues. Trimming removed 0 bases at V and 8 bases at J, with 23 bases between. Germline loops: CDR1 LGHDT, CDR2 YNNKEL (reference sequence). In DNA form, the CDR3 reads TGTGCCAGCAGCCAAGATTCCGCTGGGAGGAGGGTATTCGATGAGCAGTTCTTC. This translates into CASSQDSAGRRVFDEQFF.

The chain recombines TRBV29-1 with TRBJ1-1; 8 bases map to TRBD1. The CDR3 runs to 13 residues. V dropped 5 bases and J dropped 2; count of bases not matched to a gene: 4. In germline, CDR1 is SQVTM, CDR2 ANQGSEA. The CDR3, as DNA: TGCAGCGTTTCACAGGGGGGTAACACTGAAGCTTTCTTT. Amino acid sequence: CSVSQGGNTEAFF.

The chain joins TRBV21-1 to TRBJ2-3; TRBD1 is the table's D call and was not checked against the DNA. TRBV21-1 is shown as a pseudogene. The CDR3 has 17 amino acids. CDR3 nucleotides: TGTGCCAGCAGTAAGTTTTTAACAGGGGGCGGAACAGATACGCAGTATTTT. Encoded protein: CASSKFLTGGGTDTQYF.

J is TRBJ1-1 and V is TRBV3-1 (or the pseudogene TRBV3-2); 7 bases fit TRBD1. Looked up from germline, CDR1 is LGHDT and CDR2 is YNNKEL (reference sequence). The CDR3 is 13 amino acids. Trimming cost V 7 bases and J 4 bases; bases outside gene matches: 6. DNA of the CDR3: TGTGCCAGCACCGCGACAGGGACCACTGAAGCTTTCTTT. This gives the protein CASTATGTTEAFF.

This chain joins TRBV18 and TRBJ2-2, with D unclear. The CDR3 is made up of 17 amino acids. CDR1 KGHSH and CDR2 LQKENI come from the germline V gene. V was trimmed by 8 bases and J by 2 bases, leaving 21 bases between them. CDR3 sequence (DNA): TGTGCCAGCACCGCACGCCGGGTCCTCTCCAACACCGGGGAGCTGTTTTTT. This sequence encodes CASTARRVLSNTGELFF.

This chain uses TRBV7-9 with TRBJ1-2, with D perhaps TRBD1 (6 bases). This CDR3 is 14 amino acids long. Trimming pared 0 bases from V and 5 bases from J, leaving 10 bases between. Germline V CDR1 and CDR2: SEHNR, FQNEAQ (reference sequence). The CDR3 DNA is TGTGCCAGCAGCTTAGCGCCAGGGGAGTATGGCTACACCTTC. It translates to CASSLAPGEYGYTF.

V usage is TRBV9 and J usage is TRBJ2-7; 11 bases align to TRBD2. The CDR3 extends over 16 amino acids. Germline loops: CDR1 SGDLS, CDR2 YYNGEE. J was trimmed by 7 bases and V by 0 bases; bases with no gene match: 9. CDR3 region: CASSVGNSGRAGEQYF. CDR3 nucleotides: TGTGCCAGCAGCGTAGGAAATAGCGGGAGGGCTGGGGAGCAGTACTTC.

J is TRBJ2-7 and V is TRBV28; D might be TRBD1 (5 bases). CDR1 is MDHEN, CDR2 SYDVKM, per germline. The CDR3 runs to 12 residues. Trimming removed 5 bases at V and 4 bases at J, with 9 bases between. The CDR3 sequence: CASSINRYEQYF. Written as DNA, the CDR3 is TGTGCCAGCAGTATAAACAGGTACGAGCAGTACTTC.

This chain uses TRBV5-6 with TRBJ1-4, with 12 bases matching TRBD1. The CDR3 is 17 amino acids. Germline trimming cut 4 bases from V and 0 bases from J; bases unmatched to any gene: 4. Germline V gives CDR1 SGHDT, CDR2 YYEEEE. The CDR3 loop reads CASSPGTGGSTNEKLFF. CDR3 sequence (DNA): TGTGCCAGCAGCCCGGGGACAGGGGGCTCAACTAATGAAAAACTGTTTTTT.

The V and J genes are TRBV7-9 and TRBJ2-7, with D possibly being TRBD2 (5 bases). This CDR3 contains 13 residues. V was clipped by 4 bases and J by 6 bases, with 13 bases between them. The V gene's germline CDR1 is SEHNR and CDR2 FQNEAQ (reference sequence). Here the CDR3 reads CASSYLSGSEQYF. The CDR3 DNA is TGTGCCAGCAGCTACCTCTCGGGGTCCGAGCAGTACTTC.

In its sample, this clone was seen once. This chain uses TRBV11-2 with TRBJ2-7; TRBD2 matches 13 bases. After removal of 3 bases from V and 2 bases from J, the junction contained 1 base not matched to a gene. Per the germline V gene, CDR1 is SGHAT and CDR2 is FQNNGV. CDR3 length: 15 amino acids. Written as DNA, the CDR3 is TGTGCCAGCAGCTTGGGACTAGCGGGGCCCTACGAGCAGTACTTC. Translation: CASSLGLAGPYEQYF.